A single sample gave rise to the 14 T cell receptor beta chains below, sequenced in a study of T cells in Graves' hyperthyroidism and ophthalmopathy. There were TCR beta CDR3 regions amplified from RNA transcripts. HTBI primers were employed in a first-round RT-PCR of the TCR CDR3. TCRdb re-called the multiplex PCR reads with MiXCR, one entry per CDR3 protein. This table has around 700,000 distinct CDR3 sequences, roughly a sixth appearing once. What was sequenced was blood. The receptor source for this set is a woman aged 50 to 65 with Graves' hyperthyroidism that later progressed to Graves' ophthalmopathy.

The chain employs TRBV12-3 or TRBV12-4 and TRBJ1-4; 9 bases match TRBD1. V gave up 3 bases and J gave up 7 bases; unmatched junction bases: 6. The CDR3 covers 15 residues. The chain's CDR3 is CASSLGQGRGEKLFF. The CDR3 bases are TGTGCCAGCAGTTTGGGACAGGGACGAGGTGAAAAACTGTTTTTT.

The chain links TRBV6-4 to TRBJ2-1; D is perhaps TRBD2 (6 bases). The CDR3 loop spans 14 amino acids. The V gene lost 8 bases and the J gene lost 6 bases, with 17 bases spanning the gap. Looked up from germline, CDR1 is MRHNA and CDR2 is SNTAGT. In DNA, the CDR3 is TGTGCCAGCCGGCGGGATAGGGTCAGCAATGAGCAGTTCTTC. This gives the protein CASRRDRVSNEQFF.

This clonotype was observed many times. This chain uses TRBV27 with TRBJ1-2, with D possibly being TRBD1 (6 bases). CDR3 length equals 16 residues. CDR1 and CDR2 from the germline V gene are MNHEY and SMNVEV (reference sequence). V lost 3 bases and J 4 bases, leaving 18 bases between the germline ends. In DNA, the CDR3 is TGTGCCAGCAGTTTTACACGACAGGCCCGCCCCTATGGCTACACCTTC. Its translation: CASSFTRQARPYGYTF.

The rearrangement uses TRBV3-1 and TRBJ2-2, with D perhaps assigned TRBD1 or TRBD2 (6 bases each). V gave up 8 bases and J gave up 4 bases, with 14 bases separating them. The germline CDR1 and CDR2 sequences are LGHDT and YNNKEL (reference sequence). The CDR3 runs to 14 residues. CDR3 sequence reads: CASSKRGATGELFF. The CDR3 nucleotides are TGTGCCAGCTCGAAGAGGGGGGCCACCGGGGAGCTGTTTTTT.

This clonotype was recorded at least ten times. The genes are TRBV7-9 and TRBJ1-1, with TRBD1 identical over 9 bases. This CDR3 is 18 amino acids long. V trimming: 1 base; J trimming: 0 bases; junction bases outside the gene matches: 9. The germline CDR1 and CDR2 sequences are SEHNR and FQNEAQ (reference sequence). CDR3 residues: CASSLVGTGGSVNTEAFF. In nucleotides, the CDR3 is TGTGCCAGCAGCTTAGTGGGTACAGGGGGCTCGGTGAACACTGAAGCTTTCTTT.

CDR3: CASSQGTGLAYEQYF. For the CDR3, the DNA is TGTGCCAGCAGCCAAGGGACAGGACTCGCCTACGAGCAGTACTTC. The rearrangement links TRBV11-2 to TRBJ2-7; 8 bases are a match to TRBD1. Germline CDR1 reads SGHAT; CDR2 reads FQNNGV. This CDR3 has 15 amino acids. The trim removed 5 bases at V and 2 bases at J, leaving 8 bases unmatched.

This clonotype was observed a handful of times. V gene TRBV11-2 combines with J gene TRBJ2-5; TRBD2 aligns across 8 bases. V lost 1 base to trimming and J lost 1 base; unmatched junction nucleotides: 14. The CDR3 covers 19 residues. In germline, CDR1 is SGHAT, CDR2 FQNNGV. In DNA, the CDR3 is TGTGCCAGCAGCTTAGGCCCCCGGGATGAGCGGGGGCCCCAAGAGACCCAGTACTTC. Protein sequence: CASSLGPRDERGPQETQYF.

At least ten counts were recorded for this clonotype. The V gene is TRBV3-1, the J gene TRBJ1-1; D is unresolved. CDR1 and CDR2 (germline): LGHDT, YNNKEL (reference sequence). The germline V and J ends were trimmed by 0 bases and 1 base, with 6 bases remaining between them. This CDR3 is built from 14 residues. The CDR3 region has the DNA TGTGCCAGCAGCCAAGATGGGCAGAACACTGAAGCTTTCTTT. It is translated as CASSQDGQNTEAFF.

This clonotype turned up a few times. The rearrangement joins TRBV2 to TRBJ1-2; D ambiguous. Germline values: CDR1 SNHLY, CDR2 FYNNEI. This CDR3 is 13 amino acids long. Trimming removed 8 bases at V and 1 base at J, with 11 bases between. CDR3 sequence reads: CASGEDFNYGYTF. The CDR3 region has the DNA TGTGCCAGCGGGGAGGACTTTAACTATGGCTACACCTTC.

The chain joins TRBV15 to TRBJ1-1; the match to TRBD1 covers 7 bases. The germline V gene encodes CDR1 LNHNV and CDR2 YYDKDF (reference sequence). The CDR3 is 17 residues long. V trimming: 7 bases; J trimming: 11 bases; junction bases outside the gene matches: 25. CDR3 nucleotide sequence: TGTGCCACCACTCCGGGGGGAGGGGGCGGGACCCTACTCGGGGCTTTCTTT. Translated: CATTPGGGGGTLLGAFF.

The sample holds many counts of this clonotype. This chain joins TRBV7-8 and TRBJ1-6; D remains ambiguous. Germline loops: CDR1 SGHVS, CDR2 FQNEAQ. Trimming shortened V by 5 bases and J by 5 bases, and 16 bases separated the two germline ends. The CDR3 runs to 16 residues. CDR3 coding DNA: TGTGCCAGCAGCCCTCGGGTGGGGAGGGATAATTCACCCCTCCACTTT. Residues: CASSPRVGRDNSPLHF.

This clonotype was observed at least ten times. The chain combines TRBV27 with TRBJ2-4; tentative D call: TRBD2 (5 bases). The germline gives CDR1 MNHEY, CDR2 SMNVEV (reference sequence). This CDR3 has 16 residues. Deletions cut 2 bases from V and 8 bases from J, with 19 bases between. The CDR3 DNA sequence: TGTGCCAGCAGTTTAAGCGGACCTCGACCAGAGGACATTCAGTACTTC. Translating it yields CASSLSGPRPEDIQYF.

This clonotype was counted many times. The CDR3, as DNA: TGCAGTGCTAGAGAGCTTAGTAGGGACAGAGGACATCAGCCCCAGCATTTT. Protein sequence: CSARELSRDRGHQPQHF. The V call is TRBV20-1, the J call TRBJ1-5, with 7 bases aligning to TRBD1. J lost 5 bases, V lost 0 bases, and 13 bases had no gene match. The V gene's germline CDR1 is DFQATT and CDR2 SNEGSKA (reference sequence). This CDR3 is 17 amino acids long.

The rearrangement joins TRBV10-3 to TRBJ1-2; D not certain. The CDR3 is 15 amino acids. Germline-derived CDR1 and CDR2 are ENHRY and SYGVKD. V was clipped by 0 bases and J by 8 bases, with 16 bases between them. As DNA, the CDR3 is TGTGCCATCAGTGAGTCTAATCTCGTATCCGGGGGCTACACCTTC. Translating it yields CAISESNLVSGGYTF.